This entry concerns a single T cell receptor (beta chain). Its antigen is as yet unknown. The sample is drawn from a study of cytomegalovirus exposure and HLA in healthy donors. As for the study in general: According to later analysis, the same platform produced the 130 or so validation and over 600 first-cohort repertoires. Findings and limits, study-wide: Subsequent analysis revealed that first-cohort TCR clusters tended to co-occur in the approximately 120 validation repertoires.

This CDR3 has 12 amino acids. Trimming cost V 2 bases and J 5 bases, with 7 bases left between them. Germline CDR1 and CDR2: SGHVS and FNYEAQ. Assay used: immunoSEQ multiplex PCR; TCRdb lists only in-frame clones, some missing. The sample records around 180,000 clones, about 84% being singletons. This receptor was obtained from a young woman in good health and CMV-seronegative. V is TRBV7-6 and J is TRBJ2-7; D is uncertain. Sequenced sample: PBMCs. This CDR3 reads CASSLSSHEQYF. CDR3 nucleotides: TGTGCCAGCAGCTTAAGCTCACACGAGCAGTACTTC.